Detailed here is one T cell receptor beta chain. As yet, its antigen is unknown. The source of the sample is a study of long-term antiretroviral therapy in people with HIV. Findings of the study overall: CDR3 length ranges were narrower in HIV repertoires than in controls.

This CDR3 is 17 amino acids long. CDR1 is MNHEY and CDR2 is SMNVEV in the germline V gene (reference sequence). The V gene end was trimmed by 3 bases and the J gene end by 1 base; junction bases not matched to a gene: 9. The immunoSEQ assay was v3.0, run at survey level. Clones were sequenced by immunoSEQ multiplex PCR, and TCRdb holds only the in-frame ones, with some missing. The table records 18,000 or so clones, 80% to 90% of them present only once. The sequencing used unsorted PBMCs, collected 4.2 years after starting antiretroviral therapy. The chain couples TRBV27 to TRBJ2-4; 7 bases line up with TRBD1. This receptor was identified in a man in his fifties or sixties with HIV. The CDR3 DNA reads TGTGCCAGCAGTTTCCGTAACAGGGGTCTGGCCAAAAACATTCAGTACTTC. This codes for CASSFRNRGLAKNIQYF.